Listed here are 9 T cell receptor beta chains from one sample, sequenced in a study of cytomegalovirus exposure and HLA in healthy donors (dated by TCRdb to the late 2010s). Libraries came from the immunoSEQ multiplex PCR assay. A mixture of 60 forward primers for TCR Vbeta segments and 13 reverse primers for TCR Jbeta segments was used in the multiplex PCR. Sourced from immuneACCESS, this table was stored by TCRdb with only in-frame sequences that have V and J called. A share of the clones is absent; for the studies checked, an unresolved V gene accounts for under half, and the remainder has no known explanation. This sample holds more than 55,000 clones; roughly four fifths were observed only once. The ten top clones hold roughly 11% of the sample. The sample consisted of PBMCs. These receptors came from an older woman in good health and CMV-seropositive.

The chain couples TRBV5-1 to TRBJ1-1, with 8 positions matching TRBD1. In germline, CDR1 is SGHRS, CDR2 YFSETQ. The length of the CDR3 is 13 residues. Losses at the gene ends were 6 bases for V and 4 bases for J; bases not matched to a gene: 5. The CDR3, as DNA: TGCGCCAGCAAGGAGCAGGGGGCCACTGAAGCTTTCTTT. Protein: CASKEQGATEAFF.

The chain has TRBV6-5 and TRBJ2-5, with 11 bases fitting TRBD2. This CDR3 has 15 residues. J lost 0 bases, V lost 6 bases, and 3 bases had no gene match. Germline CDR1 is MNHEY and CDR2 is SVGAGI. The CDR3 spells CASSSSGGYQETQYF. The CDR3 DNA reads TGTGCCAGCAGCTCTAGCGGGGGGTACCAAGAGACCCAGTACTTC.

This chain joins TRBV20-1 and TRBJ2-1; D is unclear. This CDR3 is built from 11 residues. With 3 bases removed from V and 7 bases from J, the gap between germline ends came to 7 bases. In germline, CDR1 is DFQATT, CDR2 SNEGSKA (reference sequence). The CDR3 DNA is TGCAGTGCTAGGTCGGAGAATGAGCAGTTCTTC. Its translation: CSARSENEQFF.

V is TRBV27 and J is TRBJ2-1; 8 bases align to TRBD1. From germline, CDR1 is MNHEY and CDR2 SMNVEV (reference sequence). The CDR3 extends over 16 amino acids. Losses at the gene ends were 4 bases for V and 4 bases for J; bases not matched to a gene: 9. CDR3 sequence reads: CASSSSDRGLYNEQFF. The CDR3 nucleotides are TGTGCCAGCAGTTCCTCCGACAGGGGATTGTACAATGAGCAGTTCTTC.

The chain has TRBV30 and TRBJ1-3; no clear D. Trimming left V 0 bases short and J 2 bases short, with 2 bases between. This CDR3 comprises 12 residues. Germline V gene data show CDR1 as GTSNPN and CDR2 as SVGIG (reference sequence). For the CDR3, the DNA is TGTGCCTGGAGTGTCACTGGAAACACCATATATTTT. The encoded protein is CAWSVTGNTIYF.

This clone occurred a few times. The V call is TRBV10-3, the J call TRBJ1-1, with a weak D call TRBD1 (6 bases). Germline V gene data show CDR1 as ENHRY and CDR2 as SYGVKD. The germline V and J ends were trimmed by 2 bases and 1 base, with 8 bases remaining between them. This CDR3 contains 14 residues. As DNA, the CDR3 is TGTGCCATCAGTGAGGGGACACCGAACACTGAAGCTTTCTTT. Protein sequence: CAISEGTPNTEAFF.

The V and J genes are TRBV7-9 and TRBJ2-5, with 8 positions matching TRBD2. The CDR3 has 16 residues. After removal of 7 bases from V and 2 bases from J, the junction contained 12 bases not matched to a gene. The germline V gene encodes CDR1 SEHNR and CDR2 FQNEAQ (reference sequence). The CDR3 DNA reads as TGTGCCAGCACCCTCCTAGCGGGTTATCGTCAAGAGACCCAGTACTTC. This gives the protein CASTLLAGYRQETQYF.

The chain couples TRBV29-1 to TRBJ1-3; no clear D. Trimming pared 3 bases from V and 0 bases from J, leaving 15 bases between. CDR1 and CDR2 (germline): SQVTM, ANQGSEA. There are 16 residues in the CDR3. CDR3 protein: CSVDTGFGGSGNTIYF. The DNA of the CDR3 is TGCAGCGTTGATACGGGGTTTGGCGGCTCTGGAAACACCATATATTTT.

This chain joins TRBV18 and TRBJ1-1, with D perhaps matching TRBD1 (5 bases). CDR1 KGHSH and CDR2 LQKENI come from the germline V gene. This CDR3 comprises 14 residues. Trimming pared 3 bases from V and 1 base from J, leaving 9 bases between. The CDR3: CASSPRGTNTEAFF. CDR3 DNA: TGTGCCAGCTCACCTAGGGGAACGAACACTGAAGCTTTCTTT.